The T cell receptor beta chain under discussion was sequenced for a study of cytomegalovirus exposure and HLA in healthy donors. CDR1 is SGHKS and CDR2 is YYEKEE in the germline V gene (reference sequence). V shed 1 base and J shed 6 bases, with 14 bases lying between them. The CDR3 runs 15 residues. Use of 60 Vbeta and 13 Jbeta primers characterized the PCR. Generated by immunoSEQ multiplex PCR, the TCRdb table keeps only in-frame clones and is missing some. The sample lists 150,000 to 200,000 clones; more than 65% were seen once. The specimen sequenced was PBMCs. The TCR comes from a man aged 45-60 years in good health and CMV-seropositive. This chain uses TRBV5-5 with TRBJ1-5; possibly TRBD1 for D (5 bases). CDR3 sequence reads: CASSLTPSGVQPQHF. The CDR3 coding sequence is TGTGCCAGCAGCTTGACCCCCTCGGGGGTTCAGCCCCAGCATTTT.